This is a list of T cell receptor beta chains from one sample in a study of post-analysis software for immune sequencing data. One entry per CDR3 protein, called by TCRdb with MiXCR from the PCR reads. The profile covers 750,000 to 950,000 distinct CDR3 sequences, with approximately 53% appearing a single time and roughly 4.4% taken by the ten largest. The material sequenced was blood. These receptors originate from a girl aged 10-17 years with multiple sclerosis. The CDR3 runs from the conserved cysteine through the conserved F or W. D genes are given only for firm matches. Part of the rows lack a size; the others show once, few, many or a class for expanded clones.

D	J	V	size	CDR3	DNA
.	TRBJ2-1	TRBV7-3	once	CASSLLPRGRSSYNEQFF	TGTGCCAGCAGCTTACTCCCCCGTGGTAGGAGCTCCTACAATGAGCAGTTCTTC
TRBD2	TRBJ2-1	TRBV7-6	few	CASSHPQIPGLAGGPVDEQFF	TGTGCCAGCAGCCATCCACAAATACCGGGACTAGCGGGAGGGCCTGTGGATGAGCAGTTCTTC
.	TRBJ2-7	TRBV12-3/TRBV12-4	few	CASSLWEREYF	TGTGCCAGCAGTTTATGGGAAAGGGAGTACTTC
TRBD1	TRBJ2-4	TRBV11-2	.	CASSTGTATLNIQYF	TGTGCCAGCAGCACAGGGACAGCGACCTTAAACATTCAGTACTTC
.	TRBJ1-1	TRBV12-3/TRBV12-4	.	CASSFQGPNTEAFF	TGTGCCAGCAGTTTTCAGGGGCCGAACACTGAAGCTTTCTTT
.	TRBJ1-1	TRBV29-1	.	CSVTGPSLANTEAFF	TGCAGCGTTACGGGGCCTTCGCTGGCGAACACTGAAGCTTTCTTT
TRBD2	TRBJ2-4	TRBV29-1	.	CSVAGRVQETLYF	TGCAGCGTTGCAGGGAGGGTCCAGGAGACCCTGTACTTC
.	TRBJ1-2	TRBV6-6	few	CASSYSMETGRGYTF	TGTGCCAGCAGTTACTCGATGGAAACAGGTCGCGGCTACACCTTC
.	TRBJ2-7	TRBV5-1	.	CATSPTRGYEQYF	TGCGCCACCAGCCCAACCAGGGGTTACGAGCAGTACTTC
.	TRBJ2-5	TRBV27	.	CASSPPRGSQETQYF	TGTGCCAGTAGCCCACCGAGGGGGAGTCAAGAGACCCAGTACTTC
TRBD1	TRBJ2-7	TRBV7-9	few	CASRGDSTTYEQYF	TGTGCCAGCAGGGGGGACAGTACAACCTACGAGCAGTACTTC
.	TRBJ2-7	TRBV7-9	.	CASSLVGASDEQYF	TGTGCCAGCAGCTTAGTCGGGGCTAGCGACGAGCAGTACTTC
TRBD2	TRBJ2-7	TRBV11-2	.	CASRTLAEFPYEQYF	TGTGCCAGCAGGACTCTAGCGGAATTTCCCTACGAGCAGTACTTC
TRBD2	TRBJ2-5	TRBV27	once	CASSFRVAGVEETQYF	TGTGCCAGCAGTTTTAGGGTAGCGGGAGTTGAGGAGACCCAGTACTTC
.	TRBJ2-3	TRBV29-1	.	CSAHKTGPYTDTQYF	TGCAGCGCCCACAAGACAGGCCCTTACACAGATACGCAGTATTTT
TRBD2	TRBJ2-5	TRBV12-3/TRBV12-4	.	CASSLDTRLGPLAGKERTYNEQYF	TGTGCCAGCAGTTTAGATACCAGATTGGGGCCGCTAGCGGGAAAAGAAAGGACCTACAATGAGCAGTACTTC
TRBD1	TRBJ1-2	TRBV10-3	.	CAITSTGDLGGYTF	TGTGCCATCACGAGTACAGGGGATCTCGGAGGCTACACCTTC